A selection of T cell receptor beta chains follows, all from one sample in a study of OX40 agonist ivuxolimab in advanced cancers. The method was immunoSEQ multiplex PCR; TCRdb's version includes in-frame clones alone and lacks a portion of them. There are about 48,000 clones in the sample; about 87% occur only once, and around half lies in the top ten. The sample here was CD4+ or CD8+ T cells sorted from blood, taken in a trial of the OX40 agonist ivuxolimab. The source is an adult with an advanced solid tumor such as melanoma, head and neck, liver or kidney cancer. The CDR3 runs from the conserved cysteine through the conserved F or W. The D gene is left open where the match is weak. Only some rows state a clone size, as once, few, many or a class for expanded clones.

abundance	d_gene	j_gene	v_gene	CDR3aa	CDR3nt
NA	NA	TRBJ1-2	TRBV6-4	CASSDSGGAYGYTF	TGTGCCAGCAGTGACTCCGGGGGAGCCTATGGCTACACCTTC
NA	NA	TRBJ2-1	TRBV7-3	CASSPTPGSGAYNEQFF	TGTGCCAGCAGCCCCACCCCTGGTAGCGGTGCTTACAATGAGCAGTTCTTC
NA	TRBD2	TRBJ2-1	TRBV6-1	CASSAGLAGGPVRNEQFF	TGTGCCAGCAGTGCGGGACTAGCGGGGGGGCCTGTAAGGAATGAGCAGTTCTTC
NA	TRBD2	TRBJ2-7	TRBV5-1	CASSLGARTGGDYEQYF	TGCGCCAGCAGCTTGGGCGCCCGGACGGGGGGAGACTACGAGCAGTACTTC
NA	NA	TRBJ1-6	TRBV27	CASSLGTADSPLHF	TGTGCCAGCAGTTTGGGGACGGCAGATTCACCCCTCCACTTT
NA	NA	TRBJ2-5	TRBV11-3	CASSPRGGGQETQYF	TGTGCCAGCAGCCCTAGAGGGGGGGGCCAAGAGACCCAGTACTTC
once	TRBD1	TRBJ2-7	TRBV13	CASSSPRTGEWQYF	TGTGCCAGCAGCTCCCCACGGACAGGGGAATGGCAGTACTTC
NA	TRBD1	TRBJ2-7	TRBV28	CASSEFTGTGDEQYF	TGTGCCAGCAGCGAGTTTACCGGGACAGGGGACGAGCAGTACTTC
NA	NA	TRBJ1-5	TRBV13	CASSLGTGLGQPQHF	TGTGCCAGCAGCTTAGGGACAGGATTGGGGCAGCCCCAGCATTTT
NA	NA	TRBJ1-5	TRBV27	CASSWGSGRTSNQPQHF	TGTGCCAGCAGTTGGGGCTCGGGGAGAACGAGCAATCAGCCCCAGCATTTT
NA	TRBD1	TRBJ2-1	TRBV25-1	CASSQSGTAHNEQFF	TGTGCCAGCAGCCAATCCGGGACAGCCCACAATGAGCAGTTCTTC
NA	TRBD1	TRBJ2-7	TRBV5-1	CASSLGTGGFDEQYF	TGCGCCAGCAGCTTGGGGACAGGGGGCTTCGACGAGCAGTACTTC
NA	TRBD1	TRBJ2-5	TRBV27	CASSLYYPDRDETQYF	TGTGCCAGCAGTTTATACTATCCCGACAGGGATGAGACCCAGTACTTC
NA	NA	TRBJ2-3	TRBV27	CASSSTGARSTDTQYF	TGTGCCAGCAGTTCCACAGGAGCCCGTAGCACAGATACGCAGTATTTT
NA	TRBD1	TRBJ1-1	TRBV7-6	CASSLGQGTNTEAFF	TGTGCCAGCAGCTTGGGACAGGGTACGAACACTGAAGCTTTCTTT
NA	NA	TRBJ1-2	TRBV28	CASSWAGADYGYTF	TGTGCCAGCAGTTGGGCAGGGGCGGACTATGGCTACACCTTC
NA	NA	TRBJ2-2	TRBV4-1	CASSQDLTATGELFF	TGCGCCAGCAGCCAAGATCTAACAGCCACCGGGGAGCTGTTTTTT